This T cell receptor beta chain is drawn from a study of T cells in Graves' hyperthyroidism and ophthalmopathy. General observations from the study: Ophthalmopathy was distinguished from stable hyperthyroidism by 13 V-J signatures. Among thyroid clonotypes expanded above 0.001, most also appeared in blood.

TCR beta CDR3 sequences were amplified from RNA transcripts. With the HTBI primer set, the TCR CDR3 went through a first round of RT-PCR. From the multiplex PCR reads, TCRdb called clonotypes with MiXCR, one entry per CDR3 protein. The table includes hundreds of thousands of distinct CDR3 sequences, more than 12% detected once. The sample holds many counts of this clonotype. Its antigen is not identified. If no ophthalmopathy progression occurred within 18 months, Graves' hyperthyroidism was stable. The sequence was obtained from a woman aged 25-40 years with Graves' hyperthyroidism. Sequenced: blood.

In DNA, the CDR3 is TGCAGTGCTAGACAGGGGGCTGCTGAAGCTTTCTTT. Amino acid sequence: CSARQGAAEAFF. The chain has TRBV20-1 and TRBJ1-1; 8 bases map to TRBD1. V lost 2 bases to trimming and J lost 6 bases; unmatched junction nucleotides: 2. The CDR3 is 12 residues long. Germline V gives CDR1 DFQATT, CDR2 SNEGSKA (reference sequence).